This entry is about one T cell receptor beta chain. Clones were read by immunoSEQ multiplex PCR, and TCRdb kept only the in-frame ones, dropping some. The sample consists of 170,000 or so clones, about 88% of them appearing once. This sample was included in a study of blood T cell repertoires in COVID-19. J gave up 4 bases and V 3 bases, and 3 bases lay outside the gene matches. The CDR3 length is 14 residues. The germline V gene encodes CDR1 LGHDT and CDR2 YNNKEL (reference sequence). The V gene is TRBV3-1 (or the pseudogene TRBV3-2), the J gene TRBJ1-2, with 9 nucleotides matching TRBD1. Sequences were obtained from peripheral blood. The TCR comes from a man between 60 and 75 years old with COVID-19, enrolled during active disease. CDR3 amino acids: CASSQGQGVYGYTF. DNA for the CDR3: TGTGCCAGCAGCCAGGGACAGGGCGTCTATGGCTACACCTTC.